The 25 T cell receptor beta chains in this list originate from one sample, sequenced in a study of shared clonotypes between healthy human individuals. Some clones are missing from TCRdb's copy, which holds only in-frame ones; the method was immunoSEQ multiplex PCR. The sample lists 2 million to 2.5 million clones; roughly 93% were seen once. The specimen sequenced was naive CD4+ T cells from PBMCs. Subset meaning: CD45RA+ positively selected. Receptor source: a man between 18 and 29 years old in good health. Some clones in this sample may be carry-over from other donors' samples.

The V call is TRBV4-2, the J call TRBJ2-5, with unresolved D. The CDR3 spans 15 residues. V gave up 0 bases and J gave up 1 base, with 9 bases separating them. CDR1 LGHNA and CDR2 YNFKEQ come from the germline V gene. This CDR3 is CASSQEQVPQETQYF. Written as DNA, the CDR3 is TGTGCCAGCAGCCAAGAACAAGTCCCCCAAGAGACCCAGTACTTC.

The chain uses TRBV5-1 and TRBJ2-7, with 11 nucleotides matching TRBD1. The CDR3 has 17 residues. Germline CDR1 SGHRS, CDR2 YFSETQ. V shed 1 base, J shed 0 bases, and the junction held 6 bases outside the gene matches. Here the CDR3 reads CASSLRTGGRSSYEQYF. CDR3 in DNA: TGCGCCAGCAGCTTGAGGACAGGGGGCCGAAGCTCCTACGAGCAGTACTTC.

The rearrangement uses TRBV29-1 and TRBJ1-1, with a tentative D call TRBD1 (5 bases). V lost 6 bases and J lost 6, with 20 bases in between. Per germline, CDR1 SQVTM and CDR2 ANQGSEA. This CDR3 is 14 amino acids long. CDR3 region: CSVLARGALPEAFF. DNA of the CDR3: TGCAGCGTCCTAGCTCGTGGGGCCCTGCCTGAAGCTTTCTTT.

Here the CDR3 reads CASSLAGAQNIQYF. The CDR3 bases are TGTGCCAGCAGCTTAGCGGGGGCGCAAAACATTCAGTACTTC. The V gene is TRBV7-2, the J gene TRBJ2-4; tentatively, D is TRBD1 (6 bases). This CDR3 contains 14 residues. Germline V gene sequence: CDR1 SGHTA, CDR2 FQGNSA. Trimming took 0 bases from V and 5 from J, leaving 8 bases between them.

The chain combines TRBV7-2 with TRBJ1-5, with a weak D call TRBD1 (6 bases). This CDR3 region has 13 residues. The germline CDR1 and CDR2 sequences are SGHTA and FQGNSA. Trimming took off 5 bases at V and 6 bases at J, with 11 bases between the two ends. The chain's CDR3 is CASSNTGRQPQHF. The DNA for the CDR3 is TGTGCCAGCAGCAATACAGGGCGTCAGCCCCAGCATTTT.

The V and J genes are TRBV5-6 and TRBJ2-7, with 7 bases matching TRBD2. This CDR3 has 14 residues. Germline V gene sequence: CDR1 SGHDT, CDR2 YYEEEE. Germline trimming cut 0 bases from V and 6 bases from J; bases unmatched to any gene: 6. The CDR3, as DNA: TGTGCCAGCAGCTTGGAGGGGAGGGTTCGCGAGCAGTACTTC. This codes for CASSLEGRVREQYF. Based on the CDR3 plus reference TRBV5-6 and TRBJ2-7, the full variable domain is DAGVTQSPTHLIKTRGQQVTLRCSPKSGHDTVSWYQQALGQGPQFIFQYYEEEERQRGNFPDRFSGHQFPNYSSELNVNALLLGDSALYLCASSLEGRVREQYFGPGTRLTVT.

The chain links TRBV11-2 to TRBJ2-7; weak D call: TRBD2 (7 bases). The CDR3 is made up of 16 amino acids. The germline V gene encodes CDR1 SGHAT and CDR2 FQNNGV. The germline V and J ends were trimmed by 1 base and 4 bases, with 17 bases remaining between them. The CDR3 sequence is CASSLGGGGSWYEQYF. The CDR3 DNA reads TGTGCCAGCAGCTTAGGAGGGGGAGGGAGTTGGTACGAGCAGTACTTC.

This clone was picked up one time. This chain links TRBV2 with TRBJ2-7; D is undetermined. This CDR3 has 14 amino acids. CDR1 is SNHLY, CDR2 FYNNEI, per germline. V was cut by 6 bases and J by 0 bases, with 12 bases left in between. The CDR3 nucleotides read TGTGCCAGCAGGCAAAAGGGAAGCTCCTACGAGCAGTACTTC. This gives the protein CASRQKGSSYEQYF.

V is TRBV27 and J is TRBJ1-2; a possible D gene is TRBD1 (5 bases). V was trimmed by 7 bases and J by 1 base, leaving 10 bases between them. The CDR3 consists of 13 residues. Germline V gives CDR1 MNHEY, CDR2 SMNVEV (reference sequence). CDR3: CASKTGVNYGYTF. The CDR3 bases are TGTGCCAGCAAGACGGGGGTTAACTATGGCTACACCTTC.

The J gene is TRBJ2-2, the V gene TRBV5-4; 13 bases fit TRBD2. CDR3 length: 20 residues. V dropped 5 bases and J dropped 3; count of bases not matched to a gene: 16. Germline CDR1 and CDR2: SGHNT and YYREEE (reference sequence). CDR3 nucleotides: TGTGCCAGCAGGAAGGGCCCCCTGACTAGCGGGAGGAAATACACCGGGGAGCTGTTTTTT. It is translated as CASRKGPLTSGRKYTGELFF. The full variable domain, with the rest looked up from reference TRBV5-4 and TRBJ2-2, is ETGVTQSPTHLIKTRGQQVTLRCSSQSGHNTVSWYQQALGQGPQFIFQYYREEENGRGNFPPRFSGLQFPNYSSELNVNALELDDSALYLCASRKGPLTSGRKYTGELFFGEGSRLTVL.

The rearrangement uses TRBV2 and TRBJ1-5, with 7 bases lining up with TRBD1. V lost 4 bases and J lost 0; bases outside the gene matches: 3. Germline assignment: CDR1 SNHLY and CDR2 FYNNEI. The CDR3 length is 15 residues. The CDR3 here is CASSGGTASNQPQHF. The CDR3 DNA sequence: TGTGCCAGCAGTGGGGGGACAGCTAGCAATCAGCCCCAGCATTTT.

The chain joins TRBV19 to TRBJ1-2; the match to TRBD1 covers 7 bases. This CDR3 comprises 15 residues. V was clipped by 4 bases and J by 0 bases; unmatched bases: 5. The germline gives CDR1 LNHDA, CDR2 SQIVND (reference sequence). Here the CDR3 reads CASSRTGSANYGYTF. In nucleotides, the CDR3 is TGTGCCAGTAGTAGGACAGGATCCGCTAACTATGGCTACACCTTC. The full variable domain, in which reference TRBV19 and TRBJ1-2 provide the parts outside the CDR3, is DGGITQSPKYLFRKEGQNVTLSCEQNLNHDAMYWYRQDPGQGLRLIYYSQIVNDFQKGDIAEGYSVSREKKESFPLTVTSAQKNPTAFYLCASSRTGSANYGYTFGSGTRLTVV.

The gene calls are TRBV11-3 and TRBJ2-3; 8 bases map to TRBD2. This CDR3 contains 13 residues. V lost 3 bases and J lost 4; bases outside the gene matches: 0. Germline V CDR1 and CDR2: SGHNT, YENEEA. The CDR3 sequence is CASSLGLADTQYF. The CDR3 DNA reads as TGTGCCAGCAGCTTGGGACTAGCAGATACGCAGTATTTT.

CDR3 protein: CASSPTSGRDGSEQFF. The CDR3 DNA reads TGTGCCAGCAGCCCAACCAGCGGGAGGGACGGAAGTGAGCAGTTCTTC. V gene TRBV9 combines with J gene TRBJ2-1; TRBD2 aligns across 10 bases. The V segment lost 4 bases and the J segment 9 bases; nucleotides outside the gene matches: 13. This CDR3 region has 16 residues. The germline V gene encodes CDR1 SGDLS and CDR2 YYNGEE.

The chain links TRBV2 to TRBJ2-6; maybe TRBD2 (5 bases). Germline V CDR1 and CDR2: SNHLY, FYNNEI. Trimming shortened V by 4 bases and J by 4 bases, and 11 bases separated the two germline ends. The CDR3 runs 15 residues. CDR3 in amino acids: CASSVRGPGANVLTF. In DNA, the CDR3 is TGTGCCAGCAGTGTAAGAGGGCCCGGGGCCAACGTCCTGACTTTC.

This clone was detected once. This chain links TRBV7-9 with TRBJ2-7, with a tentative D call TRBD1 (6 bases). The CDR3 is 14 residues long. Germline assignment: CDR1 SEHNR and CDR2 FQNEAQ (reference sequence). V shed 2 bases and J shed 3 bases, with 11 bases lying between them. The CDR3 sequence: CASSLFPGDYEQYF. The DNA of the CDR3 is TGTGCCAGCAGCTTATTCCCAGGGGACTACGAGCAGTACTTC.

The V call is TRBV5-1, the J call TRBJ1-2; D is uncertain. The CDR3 spans 15 residues. CDR1 is SGHRS and CDR2 is YFSETQ in the germline V gene. Trimming stripped 4 bases from V and 4 bases from J, with 17 bases between. DNA of the CDR3: TGCGCCAGCAGCCTTAACGTCCAAAGCATCTATGGCTACACCTTC. Translated, it gives CASSLNVQSIYGYTF. Filled out from reference TRBV5-1 and TRBJ1-2, the complete variable domain reads KAGVTQTPRYLIKTRGQQVTLSCSPISGHRSVSWYQQTPGQGLQFLFEYFSETQRNKGNFPGRFSGRQFSNSRSEMNVSTLELGDSALYLCASSLNVQSIYGYTFGSGTRLTVV.

This clone was seen only once. V usage is TRBV28 and J usage is TRBJ1-2; weak D call: TRBD1 (5 bases). CDR3 length: 14 amino acids. V lost 10 bases and J 5 bases, leaving 20 bases between the germline ends. Germline loops: CDR1 MDHEN, CDR2 SYDVKM. The CDR3 loop is CATAYGGTVYGYTF. The CDR3 DNA sequence: TGTGCCACCGCGTACGGAGGGACTGTTTATGGCTACACCTTC.

CDR3 protein: CASRVTGGATEAFF. The DNA for the CDR3 is TGTGCCAGCAGGGTGACAGGGGGCGCGACTGAAGCTTTCTTT. The chain carries TRBV2 and TRBJ1-1; 10 nucleotides align to TRBD1. CDR1 is SNHLY and CDR2 is FYNNEI in the germline V gene. This CDR3 comprises 14 residues. The trim removed 6 bases at V and 5 bases at J, leaving 6 bases unmatched.

The rearrangement links TRBV4-3 to TRBJ2-3; D may correspond to TRBD1 or TRBD2 (5 bases each). The V and J ends lost 2 bases and 1 base respectively, with 10 bases between them. The germline CDR1 and CDR2 sequences are LGHNA and YSLEER. CDR3 length: 15 amino acids. CDR3 loop: CASSQITGRTDTQYF. For the CDR3, the DNA is TGCGCCAGCAGCCAAATAACGGGACGCACAGATACGCAGTATTTT.

The rearrangement joins TRBV4-1 to TRBJ2-5; 8 bases line up with TRBD2. The CDR3 consists of 13 residues. V shed 4 bases and J 8 bases; nucleotides not matched to a gene: 6. The germline V gene has CDR1 MGHRA and CDR2 YSYEKL. CDR3 nucleotide sequence: TGCGCCAGCAGCCTAGCGGGAATAGAAACCCAGTACTTC. This codes for CASSLAGIETQYF.

The J gene is TRBJ1-1, the V gene TRBV14, with D unresolved. Germline V gene lookup returns CDR1 SGHDN and CDR2 FVKESK. Trimming left V 3 bases short and J 0 bases short, with 11 bases between. This CDR3 is built from 15 residues. The CDR3 sequence is CASSQRRTVNTEAFF. The CDR3 nucleotides are TGTGCCAGCAGCCAGAGACGGACGGTGAACACTGAAGCTTTCTTT.

The rearrangement uses TRBV11-2 and TRBJ1-3; D is unclear. V was cut by 3 bases and J by 0 bases, with 6 bases left in between. Germline CDR1 reads SGHAT; CDR2 reads FQNNGV. The length of the CDR3 is 14 residues. The CDR3 DNA sequence: TGTGCCAGCAGCTTCAGCCCCTCTGGAAACACCATATATTTT. Its translation is CASSFSPSGNTIYF.

The chain combines TRBV18 with TRBJ2-5; D gene unclear. Between the trimmed V and J ends, which lost 4 bases and 8 bases, there was a span of 11 bases. CDR3 length: 12 amino acids. In germline, CDR1 is KGHSH, CDR2 LQKENI. The CDR3 here is CASSLQAPTQYF. The CDR3 region has the DNA TGTGCCAGCTCACTTCAGGCGCCAACCCAGTACTTC.

The chain joins TRBV10-3 to TRBJ2-7, with TRBD2 matching 7 bases. CDR1 ENHRY and CDR2 SYGVKD come from the germline V gene. The CDR3 spans 14 residues. Losses at the gene ends were 5 bases for V and 0 bases for J; bases not matched to a gene: 4. In DNA, the CDR3 is TGTGCCATCAGTCGCGGGGGTAGCTCCTACGAGCAGTACTTC. This codes for CAISRGGSSYEQYF.